Below, 4 T cell receptor beta chains from the same sample are listed, as sequenced in a study of blood T cell repertoires in COVID-19. TCRdb's table, derived via immunoSEQ multiplex PCR, lists solely in-frame clones and lacks some. The data contain approximately 330,000 clones, roughly 87% of them singletons. The sequenced sample consisted of peripheral blood. These receptors all come from a man between 25 and 39 years old with COVID-19, enrolled during active disease.

The genes are TRBV5-1 and TRBJ2-5; 12 nucleotides line up with TRBD2. Germline-derived CDR1 and CDR2 are SGHRS and YFSETQ. The CDR3 is made up of 16 amino acids. J was trimmed by 5 bases and V by 1 base; bases with no gene match: 6. The CDR3 nucleotides read TGCGCCAGCAGCTTGCAGCCTAGCGGGGGGGCCGAGACCCAGTACTTC. Its translation: CASSLQPSGGAETQYF.

This sequence joins TRBV10-3 and TRBJ2-3; 7 positions match TRBD1. Germline CDR1 reads ENHRY; CDR2 reads SYGVKD. With 4 bases clipped from V and 5 bases from J, the junction kept 9 bases outside the gene matches. The CDR3 sequence is 15 residues long. DNA for the CDR3: TGTGCCATCAGTGGGGGGACAGTATCGGGAGATACGCAGTATTTT. It codes for CAISGGTVSGDTQYF.

The chain uses TRBV14 and TRBJ1-2; no definite D call. The CDR3 spans 13 residues. CDR1 SGHDN and CDR2 FVKESK come from the germline V gene. V was shortened by 0 bases and J by 7 bases, with 9 bases between the two germline ends. CDR3 residues: CASSQDWSFGYTF. The CDR3 DNA sequence: TGTGCCAGCAGCCAAGATTGGAGTTTTGGCTACACCTTC.

This clone came up once. V is TRBV5-6 and J is TRBJ1-1; the D is unclear. Trimming cost V 2 bases and J 0 bases, with 14 bases left between them. This CDR3 comprises 16 residues. Germline assignment: CDR1 SGHDT and CDR2 YYEEEE. The CDR3 protein is CASSLPTFGVNTEAFF. The CDR3 bases are TGTGCCAGCAGCTTACCTACGTTCGGGGTGAACACTGAAGCTTTCTTT.